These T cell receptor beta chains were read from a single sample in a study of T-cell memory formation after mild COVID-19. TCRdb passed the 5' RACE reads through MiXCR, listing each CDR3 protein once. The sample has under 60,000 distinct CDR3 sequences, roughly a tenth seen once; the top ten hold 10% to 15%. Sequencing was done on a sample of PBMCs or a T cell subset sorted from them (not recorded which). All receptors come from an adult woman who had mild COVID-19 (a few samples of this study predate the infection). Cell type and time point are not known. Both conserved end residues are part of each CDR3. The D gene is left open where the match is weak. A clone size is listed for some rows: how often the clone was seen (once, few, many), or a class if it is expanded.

CDR3nt: TGTGCCAGCAGCCGGCATACCGGGGAGCTGTTTTTT
CDR3aa: CASSRHTGELFF
j_gene: TRBJ2-2
v_gene: TRBV7-8
len: 12
abundance: many
d_gene: .

CDR3nt: TGCAGTGCAACTATCCTACGCGAGGCTTTAGGTGGCATTCAGTACTTC
CDR3aa: CSATILREALGGIQYF
j_gene: TRBJ2-4
v_gene: TRBV20-1
len: 16
abundance: few
d_gene: .

CDR3nt: TGTGCCAGCAGCCCAGGGACTAGCGGGAGCCCCCTCTCCTACAATGAGCAGTTCTTC
CDR3aa: CASSPGTSGSPLSYNEQFF
j_gene: TRBJ2-1
v_gene: TRBV5-6
len: 19
abundance: many
d_gene: TRBD2

CDR3nt: TGTGCCAGCAGCCCCGGGGCAGGGCGGGAAAAACTGTTTTTT
CDR3aa: CASSPGAGREKLFF
j_gene: TRBJ1-4
v_gene: TRBV4-2
len: 14
abundance: .
d_gene: .

CDR3nt: TGTGCCAGCAGTCTTAGGGACAGTACCTTCAATGAGCAGTTCTTC
CDR3aa: CASSLRDSTFNEQFF
j_gene: TRBJ2-1
v_gene: TRBV7-2
len: 15
abundance: .
d_gene: TRBD1

CDR3nt: TGTGCCAGCAGTAGCTTAACGGGGAGCTCCTACAATGAGCAGTTCTTC
CDR3aa: CASSSLTGSSYNEQFF
j_gene: TRBJ2-1
v_gene: TRBV11-2
len: 16
abundance: medium-sized
d_gene: .

CDR3nt: TGTGCCTGGATGCATGGGGGTTTGGGAGGCTACACCTTC
CDR3aa: CAWMHGGLGGYTF
j_gene: TRBJ1-2
v_gene: TRBV30
len: 13
abundance: .
d_gene: .

CDR3nt: TGTGCCAGTAGTATCGTCAGGGAGGGCGAGCAGTACTTC
CDR3aa: CASSIVREGEQYF
j_gene: TRBJ2-7
v_gene: TRBV19
len: 13
abundance: many
d_gene: TRBD2

CDR3nt: TGCAGTGCTATAGACGCCCGGACAGGGGGCCTCTATGGCTACACCTTC
CDR3aa: CSAIDARTGGLYGYTF
j_gene: TRBJ1-2
v_gene: TRBV20-1
len: 16
abundance: .
d_gene: TRBD1

CDR3nt: TGTGCCAGCAGTCCCACCCTCGGGATCGCTAATGAAAAACTGTTTTTT
CDR3aa: CASSPTLGIANEKLFF
j_gene: TRBJ1-4
v_gene: TRBV25-1
len: 16
abundance: .
d_gene: .

CDR3nt: TGTGCCAGCAGCTTCGGACTAGCGGGGGGAGATACGCAGTATTTT
CDR3aa: CASSFGLAGGDTQYF
j_gene: TRBJ2-3
v_gene: TRBV11-2
len: 15
abundance: many
d_gene: TRBD2

CDR3nt: TGTGCCAGCAGCTTCACTAGCGGGAGTCGGGATACGCAGTATTTT
CDR3aa: CASSFTSGSRDTQYF
j_gene: TRBJ2-3
v_gene: TRBV11-2
len: 15
abundance: .
d_gene: TRBD2

CDR3nt: TGCGCCAGCAGCCCAGGACAGAGTAGCTCCTACAATGAGCAGTTCTTC
CDR3aa: CASSPGQSSSYNEQFF
j_gene: TRBJ2-1
v_gene: TRBV4-1
len: 16
abundance: .
d_gene: .

CDR3nt: TGCGCCAGCAGGGGGGGGAATGAAGCTTTCTTT
CDR3aa: CASRGGNEAFF
j_gene: TRBJ1-1
v_gene: TRBV5-1
len: 11
abundance: .
d_gene: .

CDR3nt: TGCGCCAGCAGCTTGGGGACAGGATATAATCAGCCCCAGCATTTT
CDR3aa: CASSLGTGYNQPQHF
j_gene: TRBJ1-5
v_gene: TRBV5-1
len: 15
abundance: many
d_gene: TRBD1

CDR3nt: TGTGCCAGCAGCGTAGCGGGGACTTCTTACAATGAGCAGTTCTTC
CDR3aa: CASSVAGTSYNEQFF
j_gene: TRBJ2-1
v_gene: TRBV9
len: 15
abundance: many
d_gene: .

CDR3nt: TGTGCCAGCAGCAAGACTAGCGGGCTCACCGGGGAGCTGTTTTTT
CDR3aa: CASSKTSGLTGELFF
j_gene: TRBJ2-2
v_gene: TRBV9
len: 15
abundance: many
d_gene: TRBD2

CDR3nt: TGTGCCAGCAGCGCACCGGGACACGGGCTGGAGCAGTACTTC
CDR3aa: CASSAPGHGLEQYF
j_gene: TRBJ2-7
v_gene: TRBV11-2
len: 14
abundance: few
d_gene: .

CDR3nt: TGTGCCAGCAGTCTTACAGGGGGCGCGTCCTACGAGCAGTACTTC
CDR3aa: CASSLTGGASYEQYF
j_gene: TRBJ2-7
v_gene: TRBV7-9
len: 15
abundance: many
d_gene: TRBD1

CDR3nt: TGTGCCAGCAGCAAGGATACGGGATTCTCCTACGAGCAGTACTTC
CDR3aa: CASSKDTGFSYEQYF
j_gene: TRBJ2-7
v_gene: TRBV7-6
len: 15
abundance: many
d_gene: .

CDR3nt: TGTGCCAGCAGCGTCGGGACAGTCAACAACGAGCAGTACTTC
CDR3aa: CASSVGTVNNEQYF
j_gene: TRBJ2-7
v_gene: TRBV9
len: 14
abundance: few
d_gene: TRBD1

CDR3nt: TGCGCCAGCAGCTTTGAGAACACTGAAGCTTTCTTT
CDR3aa: CASSFENTEAFF
j_gene: TRBJ1-1
v_gene: TRBV5-1
len: 12
abundance: many
d_gene: .

CDR3nt: TGTGCCAGCAGCCACCTTCAAGGGGGGACCACTGAAGCTTTCTTT
CDR3aa: CASSHLQGGTTEAFF
j_gene: TRBJ1-1
v_gene: TRBV3-1
len: 15
abundance: .
d_gene: .

CDR3nt: TGTGCCAGCAGCTCGGACGGCTCCTACGAGCAGTACTTC
CDR3aa: CASSSDGSYEQYF
j_gene: TRBJ2-7
v_gene: TRBV7-9
len: 13
abundance: .
d_gene: .

CDR3nt: TGTGCCAGTAGCCTCACTTGGACAGATACGCAGTATTTT
CDR3aa: CASSLTWTDTQYF
j_gene: TRBJ2-3
v_gene: TRBV19
len: 13
abundance: many
d_gene: .

CDR3nt: TGCAGCGCCGAGGGTCGCGGGAACTCCACCGGGGAGCTGTTTTTT
CDR3aa: CSAEGRGNSTGELFF
j_gene: TRBJ2-2
v_gene: TRBV29-1
len: 15
abundance: few
d_gene: .

CDR3nt: TGTGCCAGCAGCCAGTCCCTAGCGGGGGGCCAAGAGACCCAGTACTTC
CDR3aa: CASSQSLAGGQETQYF
j_gene: TRBJ2-5
v_gene: TRBV6-5
len: 16
abundance: few
d_gene: TRBD2

CDR3nt: TGCAGCTCAAGAACCGATAGGAACACTGAAGCTTTCTTT
CDR3aa: CSSRTDRNTEAFF
j_gene: TRBJ1-1
v_gene: TRBV29-1
len: 13
abundance: many
d_gene: .

CDR3nt: TGTGCCAGCTCCCATACTAGCGGGAGCTCCTACGAGCAGTACTTC
CDR3aa: CASSHTSGSSYEQYF
j_gene: TRBJ2-7
v_gene: TRBV18
len: 15
abundance: few
d_gene: TRBD2

CDR3nt: TGCGCCAGCAGAGCTGGGGAAGCCTACGAGCAGTACTTC
CDR3aa: CASRAGEAYEQYF
j_gene: TRBJ2-7
v_gene: TRBV5-1
len: 13
abundance: many
d_gene: .

CDR3nt: TGTGCCAGCTCACCACCGCTAGGGGCCGCCCCTGAAGCTTTCTTT
CDR3aa: CASSPPLGAAPEAFF
j_gene: TRBJ1-1
v_gene: TRBV18
len: 15
abundance: few
d_gene: .

CDR3nt: TGTGCCAGCAGCCGTGGGACAGGGAACGGTGGCTACACCTTC
CDR3aa: CASSRGTGNGGYTF
j_gene: TRBJ1-2
v_gene: TRBV6-5
len: 14
abundance: few
d_gene: TRBD1

CDR3nt: TGTGCCATCAGCCTTAACAATGAGCAGTTCTTC
CDR3aa: CAISLNNEQFF
j_gene: TRBJ2-1
v_gene: TRBV10-3
len: 11
abundance: many
d_gene: .

CDR3nt: TGTGCCAGTAGCCTAGTGGGCCCCGGGGAGCTGTTTTTT
CDR3aa: CASSLVGPGELFF
j_gene: TRBJ2-2
v_gene: TRBV19
len: 13
abundance: few
d_gene: .

CDR3nt: TGTGCCAGCAGCGGATACCGGGACAGTAGCAATCAGCCCCAGCATTTT
CDR3aa: CASSGYRDSSNQPQHF
j_gene: TRBJ1-5
v_gene: TRBV7-8
len: 16
abundance: many
d_gene: TRBD1

CDR3nt: TGTGCCAGCAGCTTAGGACTAGCGGGAGGTCGGGAAACGCAGTATTTT
CDR3aa: CASSLGLAGGRETQYF
j_gene: TRBJ2-3
v_gene: TRBV7-2
len: 16
abundance: many
d_gene: TRBD2

CDR3nt: TGTGCCAGCAGCCTAGCGGGGAATGAGCAGTTCTTC
CDR3aa: CASSLAGNEQFF
j_gene: TRBJ2-1
v_gene: TRBV5-4
len: 12
abundance: few
d_gene: TRBD2

CDR3nt: TGTGCCAGCAGCGCATACCTGACAGGAAACTATGGCTACACCTTC
CDR3aa: CASSAYLTGNYGYTF
j_gene: TRBJ1-2
v_gene: TRBV7-2
len: 15
abundance: .
d_gene: .

CDR3nt: TGCAGTGCTAGAGATCCTGGTCTAGCGGGGGCCTACGAGCAGTACTTC
CDR3aa: CSARDPGLAGAYEQYF
j_gene: TRBJ2-7
v_gene: TRBV20-1
len: 16
abundance: few
d_gene: TRBD2

CDR3nt: TGTGCCAGCAGTTTAGCTCTCGGCTACACCTTC
CDR3aa: CASSLALGYTF
j_gene: TRBJ1-2
v_gene: TRBV12-3/TRBV12-4
len: 11
abundance: .
d_gene: .

CDR3nt: TGTGCGAGTCGCGGACTAGCGCTTAGTGATGAGCAGTTCTTC
CDR3aa: CASRGLALSDEQFF
j_gene: TRBJ2-1
v_gene: TRBV7-2
len: 14
abundance: .
d_gene: TRBD2

CDR3nt: TGCAGCTCAATAAAATTCGGGTTTAACAATGAGCAGTTCTTC
CDR3aa: CSSIKFGFNNEQFF
j_gene: TRBJ2-1
v_gene: TRBV29-1
len: 14
abundance: .
d_gene: .

CDR3nt: TGTGCCAGCAGGAAGGTTGAGGGGGGAGAGACCCAGTACTTC
CDR3aa: CASRKVEGGETQYF
j_gene: TRBJ2-5
v_gene: TRBV25-1
len: 14
abundance: few
d_gene: .

CDR3nt: TGTGCCAGCAGCCCCGGGACAGCCGACGAGCAGTACTTC
CDR3aa: CASSPGTADEQYF
j_gene: TRBJ2-7
v_gene: TRBV7-8
len: 13
abundance: many
d_gene: TRBD1

CDR3nt: TGTGCCAGCAGCTTTGGATATAGTGGAGAAGCTTTCTTT
CDR3aa: CASSFGYSGEAFF
j_gene: TRBJ1-1
v_gene: TRBV7-3
len: 13
abundance: many
d_gene: .

CDR3nt: TGTGCCAGCAGCTTAGTCGGTTGGACAGCACACCAAATGTATGGCTACACCTTC
CDR3aa: CASSLVGWTAHQMYGYTF
j_gene: TRBJ1-2
v_gene: TRBV7-9
len: 18
abundance: few
d_gene: .

CDR3nt: TGTGCCAGCAGCCCCGGCGAGGCCTTGAACACTGAAGCTTTCTTT
CDR3aa: CASSPGEALNTEAFF
j_gene: TRBJ1-1
v_gene: TRBV7-3
len: 15
abundance: few
d_gene: .

CDR3nt: TGTGCCAGCGGGAGTGGCTATGGCTACACCTTC
CDR3aa: CASGSGYGYTF
j_gene: TRBJ1-2
v_gene: TRBV25-1
len: 11
abundance: .
d_gene: .

CDR3nt: TGTGCCAGCAGCTTAGATCTAGGACAGGGGGCCAGCGAGCAGTACTTC
CDR3aa: CASSLDLGQGASEQYF
j_gene: TRBJ2-7
v_gene: TRBV11-2
len: 16
abundance: few
d_gene: TRBD1

CDR3nt: TGTGCCAGCACACCGAGTCAACTAGCGGGAGCTCACAATGAGCAGTTCTTC
CDR3aa: CASTPSQLAGAHNEQFF
j_gene: TRBJ2-1
v_gene: TRBV3-1
len: 17
abundance: .
d_gene: TRBD2

CDR3nt: TGTGCCAGCAGCCGGACAGGAACGAACACTGAAGCTTTCTTT
CDR3aa: CASSRTGTNTEAFF
j_gene: TRBJ1-1
v_gene: TRBV7-9
len: 14
abundance: many
d_gene: TRBD1

CDR3nt: TGTGCCGCCAGGGAGCGGGAGTACCCGGATACGCAGTATTTT
CDR3aa: CAAREREYPDTQYF
j_gene: TRBJ2-3
v_gene: TRBV6-2/TRBV6-3
len: 14
abundance: .
d_gene: TRBD2

CDR3nt: TGCGCCAGCAGCCAGAATCTAGCGGGGGAGACGTTCACAGATACGCAGTATTTT
CDR3aa: CASSQNLAGETFTDTQYF
j_gene: TRBJ2-3
v_gene: TRBV4-3
len: 18
abundance: many
d_gene: TRBD2

CDR3nt: TGTGCCAGCAGGTTCGGACAGGGTACTGAAGCTTTCTTT
CDR3aa: CASRFGQGTEAFF
j_gene: TRBJ1-1
v_gene: TRBV3-1
len: 13
abundance: few
d_gene: TRBD1

CDR3nt: TGTGCCAGCAGTTACTCGACTAGCGGGAGCTACGAGCAGTACTTC
CDR3aa: CASSYSTSGSYEQYF
j_gene: TRBJ2-7
v_gene: TRBV6-2/TRBV6-3
len: 15
abundance: .
d_gene: TRBD2

CDR3nt: TGCAGTGCCCCCCTAGCGCAAGGAGAGACCCAGTACTTC
CDR3aa: CSAPLAQGETQYF
j_gene: TRBJ2-5
v_gene: TRBV20-1
len: 13
abundance: many
d_gene: .

CDR3nt: TGCAGTGCTAGAGATGGTGACAGGGCGGCCTACAATGAGCAGTTCTTC
CDR3aa: CSARDGDRAAYNEQFF
j_gene: TRBJ2-1
v_gene: TRBV20-1
len: 16
abundance: few
d_gene: TRBD1